The rows below give T cell receptor beta chains drawn from one sample of a study of blood T cell repertoires in COVID-19. Assay: immunoSEQ multiplex PCR; the TCRdb copy retains only in-frame clones and omits some. The data hold fewer than 150,000 clones, with under 80% observed a single time. The sample taken for sequencing was peripheral blood. The source of these receptors is a man in his forties or fifties with acute or convalescent COVID-19. Both conserved end residues are part of each CDR3. The D gene is left open where the match is weak.

v_call,j_call,d_call,cdr3_aa
TRBV18,TRBJ1-2,TRBD1,CASSGQGDGYTF
TRBV3-1/TRBV3-2,TRBJ1-2,TRBD1,CASSLGDSYGYTF
TRBV19,TRBJ2-1,.,CASTQGPAYNEQFF
TRBV19,TRBJ1-2,.,CASSTALTNYGYTF
TRBV5-6,TRBJ1-2,TRBD1,CASSLPGGAVAGYTF
TRBV5-6,TRBJ2-1,TRBD2,CASSLGAGGGYNEQFF
TRBV19,TRBJ1-1,.,CASSMGGTEAFF
TRBV29-1,TRBJ2-5,.,CSVDESGLETQYF
TRBV5-4,TRBJ1-2,.,CASSFGRMANYGYTF
TRBV15,TRBJ2-1,TRBD1,CATSRGGQGNEQFF
TRBV24-1,TRBJ2-2,TRBD1,CATSDFARGPDTGELFF
TRBV19,TRBJ1-2,.,CASSPLNYGYTF
TRBV23-1,TRBJ1-4,.,CASSLISKIGPNEKLFF
TRBV2,TRBJ2-1,.,CASTPLARASYNEQFF
TRBV10-3,TRBJ1-5,.,CAISERGGNQPQHF
TRBV6-5,TRBJ1-5,.,CASRRQGYSNQPQHF
TRBV3-1/TRBV3-2,TRBJ1-3,.,CASSHNGGSGNTIYF
TRBV13,TRBJ2-7,TRBD1,CASRTGGSSYEQYF
TRBV3-1/TRBV3-2,TRBJ1-2,TRBD1,CASSQRTGLGYTF
TRBV28,TRBJ1-5,TRBD1,CASSLDRGSQPQHF
TRBV5-1,TRBJ2-2,.,CASTPTGTTGELFF
TRBV7-6,TRBJ1-5,.,CASSPTPRSNQPQHF
TRBV12-5,TRBJ2-7,.,CASGLATGGTEQYF
TRBV28,TRBJ1-1,.,CASSLLVTEAFF